A single sample is the source of the 7 T cell receptor beta chains below, sequenced in a study of blood T cells in healthy people across ages. Using a J-beta primer mix together with a sample-barcoded 5' primer, a second PCR was run for roughly 6 to 12 cycles. One entry per CDR3 protein results from TCRdb running MiXCR on the 5' RACE reads. Here the sample spans about 1.6 million distinct CDR3 sequences, 30% to 35% being singletons. The material sequenced was blood. The receptors were gathered from a woman aged 25 to 39 in good health.

This clonotype occurred many times. The chain's CDR3 is CASTISDRGYDYEQYF. CDR3 sequence (DNA): TGTGCCAGCACCATATCGGACAGGGGCTACGACTACGAGCAGTACTTC. This sequence joins TRBV28 and TRBJ2-7; 9 bases align to TRBD1. The CDR3 loop spans 16 amino acids. The germline CDR1 and CDR2 sequences are MDHEN and SYDVKM. With V trimmed by 7 bases and J by 3 bases, 13 bases remained unmatched.

This chain joins TRBV20-1 and TRBJ2-7; D is unresolved. The ends were cut back, 3 bases at V and 2 bases at J, with 17 bases in the middle. The CDR3 has 15 residues. Germline V gives CDR1 DFQATT, CDR2 SNEGSKA (reference sequence). CDR3 DNA sequence: TGCAGTGCTAGTACGAAGGCCGGGTTAACCTACGAGCAGTACTTC. Protein sequence: CSASTKAGLTYEQYF.

For this clonotype: One end of the junction varies from germline; a read error may be responsible. The V gene is TRBV6-1, the J gene TRBJ2-6, with no clear D. Germline V gene data show CDR1 as MNHNS and CDR2 as SASEGT. This CDR3 comprises 12 residues. The CDR3 reads CASLSEANVLTF. The CDR3 bases are TGTGCCAGCTTGTCTGAGGCCAACGTCCTGACTTTC.

The rearrangement uses TRBV4-2 and TRBJ1-5; 10 nucleotides line up with TRBD1. Germline lookup yields CDR1 LGHNA and CDR2 YNFKEQ. This CDR3 spans 14 amino acids. J gave up 11 bases and V 3 bases, and 7 bases lay outside the gene matches. The CDR3 DNA reads as TGTGCCAGCAGCCAGGACAGGGGGGAGGCAGCCCAGCATTTT. Translating it yields CASSQDRGEAAQHF.

There are a few counts of this clonotype. V usage is TRBV4-1 and J usage is TRBJ1-4, with TRBD1 matching over 9 bases. Per the germline V gene, CDR1 is MGHRA and CDR2 is YSYEKL. This CDR3 is 16 amino acids long. V lost 4 bases to trimming and J lost 7 bases; unmatched junction nucleotides: 10. CDR3 DNA sequence: TGCGCCAGCAGCCCGAGAAGGGACAGGGCGACTGAAAAACTGTTTTTT. Translated, it gives CASSPRRDRATEKLFF.

The V and J genes are TRBV5-6 and TRBJ1-1; possible D gene TRBD1, 6 bases. Trimming pared 0 bases from V and 7 bases from J, leaving 19 bases between. Germline CDR1 SGHDT, CDR2 YYEEEE. CDR3 length: 16 residues. CDR3 sequence: CASSLGRGLFFVEAFF. The CDR3 region has the DNA TGTGCCAGCAGCTTGGGCAGGGGTCTCTTTTTCGTTGAAGCTTTCTTT.

This clonotype was observed a few times. The genes are TRBV20-1 and TRBJ2-3; TRBD2 matches at 8 bases. This CDR3 has 15 amino acids. Germline CDR1 DFQATT, CDR2 SNEGSKA (reference sequence). The junction had 6 bases not matched to a gene; V was cut back by 0 bases and J by 4 bases. The CDR3 here is CSAREAGVTPDTQYF. As DNA, the CDR3 is TGCAGTGCTAGAGAAGCGGGAGTAACCCCAGATACGCAGTATTTT.